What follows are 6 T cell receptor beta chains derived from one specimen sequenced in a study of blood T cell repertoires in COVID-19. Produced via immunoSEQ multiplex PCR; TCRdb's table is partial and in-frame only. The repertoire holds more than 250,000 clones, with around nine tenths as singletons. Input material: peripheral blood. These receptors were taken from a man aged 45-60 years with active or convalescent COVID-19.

The CDR3 is CASSDPGGVGAFF. For the CDR3, the DNA is TGTGCCAGCAGTGACCCAGGGGGCGTTGGGGCTTTCTTT. The chain uses TRBV6-6 and TRBJ1-1; 8 bases align to TRBD1. Germline trimming cut 5 bases from V and 11 bases from J; bases unmatched to any gene: 10. The CDR3 consists of 13 residues. Germline V CDR1 and CDR2: MNHNY, SVGAGI (reference sequence).

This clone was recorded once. The CDR3 protein is CASSFQAGGGSSTDTQYF. DNA of the CDR3: TGTGCCAGCAGCTTTCAAGCGGGAGGCGGTTCTAGCACAGATACGCAGTATTTT. The chain joins TRBV7-2 to TRBJ2-3; TRBD2 matches at 9 bases. V lost 3 bases to trimming and J lost 0 bases; unmatched junction nucleotides: 10. The CDR3 consists of 18 residues. Looked up from germline, CDR1 is SGHTA and CDR2 is FQGNSA.

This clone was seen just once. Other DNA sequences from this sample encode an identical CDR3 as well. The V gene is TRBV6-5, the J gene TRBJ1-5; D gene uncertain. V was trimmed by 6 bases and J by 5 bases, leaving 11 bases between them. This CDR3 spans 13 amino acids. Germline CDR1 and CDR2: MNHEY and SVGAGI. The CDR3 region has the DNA TGTGCCAGCAGCGGAGACTATCATCAGCCCCAGCATTTT. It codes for CASSGDYHQPQHF.

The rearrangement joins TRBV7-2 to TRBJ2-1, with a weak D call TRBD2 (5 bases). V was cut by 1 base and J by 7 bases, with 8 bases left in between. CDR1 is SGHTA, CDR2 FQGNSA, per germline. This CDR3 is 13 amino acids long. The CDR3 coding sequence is TGTGCCAGCAGCTTAGTACGGGGAAATGAGCAGTTCTTC. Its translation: CASSLVRGNEQFF.

CDR3 sequence: CASSLHSLHTGELFF. In DNA form, the CDR3 reads TGTGCCAGCAGCTTACACAGCTTACACACCGGGGAGCTGTTTTTT. The chain uses TRBV7-9 and TRBJ2-2, with D uncertain. The CDR3 consists of 15 residues. The germline V and J ends were trimmed by 2 bases and 3 bases, with 10 bases remaining between them. Germline CDR1 and CDR2: SEHNR and FQNEAQ (reference sequence).

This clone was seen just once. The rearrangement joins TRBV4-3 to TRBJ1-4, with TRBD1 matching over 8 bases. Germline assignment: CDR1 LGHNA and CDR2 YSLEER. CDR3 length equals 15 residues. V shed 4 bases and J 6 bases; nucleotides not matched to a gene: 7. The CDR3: CASSPGGGAYEKLFF. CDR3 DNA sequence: TGCGCCAGCAGCCCAGGGGGCGGGGCATATGAAAAACTGTTTTTT.